Sequencing of this T cell receptor beta chain was carried out in a study of shared clonotypes between healthy human individuals. Study-wide findings and caveats: It was the few donors that limited the genetic and exposure-history diversity represented.

Terminally differentiated effector memory CD45RA+ cells were left out of the naive CD8 fraction, which was CD45RO-negative and positively selected for CCR7. Germline trimming cut 3 bases from V and 2 bases from J; bases unmatched to any gene: 6. The CDR3 runs to 16 residues. CDR1 is KGHSH, CDR2 LQKENI, per germline. To note about this clone: Its specificity is not known.

TCRdb's copy holds only in-frame clones and misses some; the assay was immunoSEQ multiplex PCR. The sample includes 700,000 to 950,000 clones, about 96% of them seen just once. Sequencing used naive CD8+ T cells sorted from blood. The chain has TRBV18 and TRBJ1-2; TRBD1 aligns across 10 bases. The TCR originated in a man aged 25-40 years in good health. CDR3 nucleotides: TGTGCCAGCTCACCTGGGACAGGGGATGGCAACTATGGCTACACCTTC. Translating it yields CASSPGTGDGNYGYTF.